One sample yielded the 16 T cell receptor beta chains listed below, sequenced in a study of OX40 agonist ivuxolimab in advanced cancers. The data were produced by immunoSEQ multiplex PCR, yet TCRdb's version contains in-frame clones alone and is incomplete. The sample gives tens of thousands of clones, 80% to 90% of which show up once; 1.2% is in the top ten. Sequencing used CD4+ or CD8+ T cells sorted from blood, obtained in a trial of the OX40 agonist ivuxolimab. These receptors were obtained from an adult with an advanced solid tumor such as melanoma, head and neck, liver or kidney cancer.

The chain carries TRBV7-9 and TRBJ1-6; D may be TRBD1 (5 bases). Between the trimmed V and J ends, which lost 1 base and 7 bases, there was a span of 14 bases. The CDR3 has 16 amino acids. Germline V gene sequence: CDR1 SEHNR, CDR2 FQNEAQ (reference sequence). The CDR3 loop is CASSLVRGILNSPLHF. CDR3 sequence (DNA): TGTGCCAGCAGCTTAGTCCGGGGGATCTTAAATTCACCCCTCCACTTT.

The chain employs TRBV5-1 and TRBJ1-1; D is perhaps TRBD1 (6 bases). The V and J ends lost 2 bases and 6 bases respectively, with 11 bases between them. This CDR3 is 13 amino acids long. The V gene's germline CDR1 is SGHRS and CDR2 YFSETQ. The CDR3 protein is CASSFLAGAEAFF. DNA for the CDR3: TGCGCCAGCAGCTTTTTGGCAGGGGCTGAAGCTTTCTTT.

The genes are TRBV7-6 and TRBJ2-5, with 11 positions matching TRBD2. The V gene's germline CDR1 is SGHVS and CDR2 FNYEAQ. The CDR3 runs 16 residues. J was trimmed by 5 bases and V by 5 bases; bases with no gene match: 10. CDR3: CASSPGTSGHGETQYF. The CDR3 nucleotides are TGTGCCAGCAGCCCTGGGACTAGCGGCCATGGGGAGACCCAGTACTTC. Complete variable domain (other parts from reference TRBV7-6 and TRBJ2-5): GAGVSQSPRYKVTKRGQDVALRCDPISGHVSLYWYRQALGQGPEFLTYFNYEAQQDKSGLPNDRFSAERPEGSISTLTIQRTEQRDSAMYRCASSPGTSGHGETQYFGPGTRLLVL.

The chain recombines TRBV7-9 with TRBJ1-4; 9 bases map to TRBD1. The CDR3 has 19 residues. CDR1 is SEHNR and CDR2 is FQNEAQ in the germline V gene (reference sequence). J lost 0 bases, V lost 1 base, and 9 bases had no gene match. CDR3 residues: CASSLGGTGYEATNEKLFF. CDR3 sequence (DNA): TGTGCCAGCAGCTTAGGCGGGACAGGGTACGAGGCAACTAATGAAAAACTGTTTTTT.

The V gene is TRBV11-3, the J gene TRBJ2-1; D may be TRBD2 (6 bases). Germline V CDR1 and CDR2: SGHNT, YENEEA. Trimming took 5 bases from V and 3 from J, leaving 11 bases between them. The CDR3 consists of 14 residues. The CDR3 DNA reads as TGTGCCAGCAGCCGGGACTCTGACTACAATGAGCAGTTCTTC. This gives the protein CASSRDSDYNEQFF. The full variable domain, in which reference TRBV11-3 and TRBJ2-1 provide the parts outside the CDR3, is EAGVVQSPRYKIIEKKQPVAFWCNPISGHNTLYWYLQNLGQGPELLIRYENEEAVDDSQLPKDRFSAERLKGVDSTLKIQPAELGDSAVYLCASSRDSDYNEQFFGPGTRLTVL.

The V and J genes are TRBV19 and TRBJ1-5; D gene ambiguous. Germline V lookup: CDR1 LNHDA, CDR2 SQIVND (reference sequence). Between the trimmed V and J ends, which lost 5 bases and 4 bases, there was a span of 6 bases. CDR3 size: 12 residues. This CDR3 is CASSGENQPQHF. In nucleotides, the CDR3 is TGTGCCAGTAGTGGGGAAAATCAGCCCCAGCATTTT.

The chain combines TRBV6-1 with TRBJ2-3; 11 nucleotides line up with TRBD2. Germline assignment: CDR1 MNHNS and CDR2 SASEGT. The ends lost 4 bases at V and 6 bases at J; junction bases unmatched: 6. The length of the CDR3 is 15 residues. CDR3 loop: CASSGASGGQDTQYF. In DNA form, the CDR3 reads TGTGCCAGCAGTGGGGCTAGCGGGGGGCAGGATACGCAGTATTTT.

The V gene is TRBV11-1, the J gene TRBJ1-1; D unresolved. The germline V and J ends were trimmed by 3 bases and 0 bases, with 8 bases remaining between them. The V gene's germline CDR1 is SGHAT and CDR2 FQDESV (reference sequence). CDR3 length: 14 amino acids. For the CDR3, the DNA is TGTGCCAGCAGCTTCCGGACTGTGAACACTGAAGCTTTCTTT. It codes for CASSFRTVNTEAFF. The full variable domain, rest sourced from reference TRBV11-1 and TRBJ1-1, is EAEVAQSPRYKITEKSQAVAFWCDPISGHATLYWYRQILGQGPELLVQFQDESVVDDSQLPKDRFSAERLKGVDSTLKIQPAELGDSAMYLCASSFRTVNTEAFFGQGTRLTVV.

CDR3 sequence reads: CAARDGPNQPQHF. The DNA of the CDR3 is TGTGCCGCCAGGGACGGTCCGAATCAGCCCCAGCATTTT. The chain employs TRBV19 and TRBJ1-5; tentative D call: TRBD1 (5 bases). The V end was cut by 11 bases, the J end by 4 bases, with 15 bases between. CDR3 size: 13 residues. The V gene's germline CDR1 is LNHDA and CDR2 SQIVND (reference sequence).

The rearrangement links TRBV6-1 to TRBJ2-1, with 8 bases aligning to TRBD2. From germline, CDR1 is MNHNS and CDR2 SASEGT. With 8 bases clipped from V and 4 bases from J, the junction kept 10 bases outside the gene matches. CDR3 length equals 15 residues. DNA for the CDR3: TGTGCCAGCGGTAGCGGGATACCTTCATACAATGAGCAGTTCTTC. It is translated as CASGSGIPSYNEQFF.

J is TRBJ2-5 and V is TRBV4-1; TRBD2 agrees at 9 bases. This CDR3 spans 17 amino acids. J lost 0 bases, V lost 0 bases, and 5 bases had no gene match. Germline values: CDR1 MGHRA, CDR2 YSYEKL. Written as DNA, the CDR3 is TGCGCCAGCAGCCAAGATCGACTAGCGGCGTACCAAGAGACCCAGTACTTC. It encodes CASSQDRLAAYQETQYF.

The chain joins TRBV25-1 to TRBJ1-4, with a weak D call TRBD1 (6 bases). Germline lookup yields CDR1 MGHDK and CDR2 SYGVNS. Trimming pared 3 bases from V and 0 bases from J, leaving 14 bases between. The CDR3 extends over 17 amino acids. CDR3 sequence reads: CASSDRGTSATNEKLFF. CDR3 nucleotide sequence: TGTGCCAGCAGTGACCGAGGGACATCCGCAACTAATGAAAAACTGTTTTTT.

The rearrangement uses TRBV5-1 and TRBJ1-1; tentatively, D is TRBD1 (6 bases). The V gene lost 5 bases and the J gene lost 1 base, with 12 bases spanning the gap. From germline, CDR1 is SGHRS and CDR2 YFSETQ. The CDR3 length is 14 residues. The CDR3 spells CASRPGHSNTEAFF. The CDR3 coding sequence is TGCGCCAGCAGACCGGGACACTCGAACACTGAAGCTTTCTTT.

The J gene is TRBJ1-4, the V gene TRBV7-2, with D maybe TRBD1 (5 bases). Germline assignment: CDR1 SGHTA and CDR2 FQGNSA. The length of the CDR3 is 16 residues. V gave up 1 base and J gave up 7 bases, with 16 bases separating them. CDR3 nucleotides: TGTGCCAGCAGCTTAGGAAGGGACTTAGGGGTTGAAAAACTGTTTTTT. Its translation: CASSLGRDLGVEKLFF.

The chain uses TRBV2 and TRBJ1-6, with 7 bases lining up with TRBD1. Trimming at V came to 4 bases and at J to 9 bases, leaving 9 bases not matched to a gene. This CDR3 region has 15 residues. Per germline, CDR1 SNHLY and CDR2 FYNNEI. CDR3 bases: TGTGCCAGCAGTGTGACGGGACAGAAAGCTTCACCCCTCCACTTT. It translates to CASSVTGQKASPLHF.

CDR3 sequence reads: CASSPGTGTDTQYF. CDR3 nucleotide sequence: TGTGCCAGCAGCCCCGGGACAGGCACAGATACGCAGTATTTT. The chain joins TRBV7-6 to TRBJ2-3; 7 bases line up with TRBD1. The CDR3 covers 14 residues. The V and J ends lost 5 bases and 1 base, in that order; junction bases with no gene match: 3. Germline V gene lookup returns CDR1 SGHVS and CDR2 FNYEAQ.